Shown below are 3 T cell receptor beta chains from a single sample sequenced in a study of T cell repertoires in cytomegalovirus infection. TCRdb reprocessed the reads via MiXCR and lists one record per CDR3 protein. The repertoire holds about half a million distinct CDR3 sequences, roughly 43% seen once, with roughly two fifths in the top ten. Their antigen targets remain unknown. Here the sequenced sample was cultured PBMCs, taken from culture after CMV antigen stimulation. These TCRs come from a human donor in good health (CMV status not recorded). Some clones in this sample may be carry-over from other donors' samples.

In DNA, the CDR3 is TGTGCCAGCAGCTTAGAAGGCGGGGGCGAGGGTGGGGAGCAGTACTTC. It codes for CASSLEGGGEGGEQYF. The rearrangement uses TRBV7-2 and TRBJ2-7; D is possibly TRBD2 (7 bases). The CDR3 totals 16 residues. In germline, CDR1 is SGHTA, CDR2 FQGNSA. V gave up 1 base and J gave up 7 bases, with 20 bases separating them.

This chain uses TRBV5-4 with TRBJ2-5, with 13 bases fitting TRBD2. V lost 4 bases to trimming and J lost 4 bases; unmatched junction nucleotides: 10. The CDR3 sequence is 17 residues long. CDR1 and CDR2 from the germline V gene are SGHNT and YYREEE (reference sequence). The CDR3 here is CASSRGLAGATLETQYF. The CDR3 DNA reads TGTGCCAGCAGCCGTGGACTAGCGGGGGCCACACTAGAGACCCAGTACTTC.

The V gene is TRBV5-1, the J gene TRBJ2-7; D remains ambiguous. Germline lookup yields CDR1 SGHRS and CDR2 YFSETQ. This CDR3 is built from 13 residues. The ends were cut back, 4 bases at V and 5 bases at J, with 13 bases in the middle. As DNA, the CDR3 is TGCGCCAGCAGCAAAGGTGGTCGGGACGAGCAGTACTTC. Translation gives CASSKGGRDEQYF.